This T cell receptor (beta chain) was identified in a study of cytomegalovirus exposure and HLA in healthy donors. CDR3 length: 14 residues. The V and J ends lost 1 base and 4 bases, in that order; junction bases with no gene match: 4. Germline-derived CDR1 and CDR2 are MNHNS and SASEGT. As for this clone: Its target is unknown.

General study points: The dataset shows that most TCR sequences were rare, while some public TCRs occurred in many donors.

The repertoire was sequenced with immunoSEQ multiplex PCR; TCRdb's copy has only in-frame clones and lacks some. In the table there are under 140,000 clones, roughly nine tenths of which are singletons. This TCR came from a woman between 18 and 29 years old in good health and CMV-seronegative. V usage is TRBV6-1 and J usage is TRBJ2-7; 7 bases match TRBD1. The sample was PBMCs. The CDR3 bases are TGTGCCAGCAGTGAAGTCGGGACAGATTACGAGCAGTACTTC. Protein: CASSEVGTDYEQYF.